These 18 T cell receptor beta chains share one sample of origin, sequenced in a study of blood T cell repertoires in COVID-19. Using immunoSEQ multiplex PCR, the repertoire was profiled, and TCRdb retains in-frame clones only, with some absent. This sample has 110,000 or so clones, with 82% found just once. Sequencing used peripheral blood. The receptors derive from a human donor in a cohort sampled during active COVID-19.

The rearrangement links TRBV5-6 to TRBJ2-3; D might be TRBD2 (5 bases). V lost 4 bases and J lost 0, with 9 bases in between. The CDR3 has 14 residues. The germline V gene encodes CDR1 SGHDT and CDR2 YYEEEE. CDR3 region: CASSRTGSTDTQYF. The CDR3 DNA follows: TGTGCCAGCAGCCGGACTGGGAGCACAGATACGCAGTATTTT. Using reference TRBV5-6 and TRBJ2-3 for the parts outside the CDR3, the full variable domain is DAGVTQSPTHLIKTRGQQVTLRCSPKSGHDTVSWYQQALGQGPQFIFQYYEEEERQRGNFPDRFSGHQFPNYSSELNVNALLLGDSALYLCASSRTGSTDTQYFGPGTRLTVL.

The chain links TRBV4-1 to TRBJ1-5; 7 nucleotides match TRBD1. After removal of 1 base from V and 2 bases from J, the junction contained 8 bases not matched to a gene. This CDR3 contains 17 residues. Germline assignment: CDR1 MGHRA and CDR2 YSYEKL. The DNA for the CDR3 is TGCGCCAGCAGCCAAGTGAAGCAGGGGGATGGCAATCAGCCCCAGCATTTT. Protein: CASSQVKQGDGNQPQHF.

The count of this clone is one. The J gene is TRBJ2-3, the V gene TRBV19, with 8 bases aligning to TRBD2. There are 13 residues in the CDR3. V lost 8 bases, J lost 3 bases, and 4 bases stayed unmatched. Germline CDR1 LNHDA, CDR2 SQIVND (reference sequence). CDR3 sequence: CASRGGMTDTQYF. The CDR3 coding sequence is TGTGCCAGTCGGGGGGGCATGACAGATACGCAGTATTTT.

This clone was seen just once. The J gene is TRBJ1-1, the V gene TRBV19; D is unresolved. The CDR3 runs 14 residues. V lost 8 bases and J lost 0, with 13 bases in between. From germline, CDR1 is LNHDA and CDR2 SQIVND (reference sequence). CDR3 bases: TGTGCCAGTGGCGCGGTTGGCGTGAACACTGAAGCTTTCTTT. Its protein product is CASGAVGVNTEAFF.

The chain employs TRBV6-5 and TRBJ2-2; 9 bases are a match to TRBD1. V dropped 10 bases and J dropped 7; count of bases not matched to a gene: 13. This CDR3 has 15 amino acids. Per the germline V gene, CDR1 is MNHEY and CDR2 is SVGAGI. The CDR3 bases are TGTGCCACCGACGACAGGGGGAGCCTCGGCGGGGAGCTGTTTTTT. As protein: CATDDRGSLGGELFF.

V gene TRBV6-1 combines with J gene TRBJ1-1; 8 bases are shared with TRBD1. Trimming removed 3 bases from V and 9 bases from J; junction bases left unmatched: 12. Germline assignment: CDR1 MNHNS and CDR2 SASEGT. CDR3 length: 15 amino acids. The CDR3 DNA reads as TGTGCCAGCAGTGATCGCGACAGGGGATTGGGTCAAGCTTTCTTT. Its translation is CASSDRDRGLGQAFF.

The chain joins TRBV5-5 to TRBJ1-4; TRBD1 matches at 7 bases. Trimming took 4 bases from V and 5 from J; bases not matched to a gene: 8. The CDR3 length is 15 residues. The germline CDR1 and CDR2 sequences are SGHKS and YYEKEE (reference sequence). The CDR3 DNA sequence: TGTGCCAGCAGCGCACCGGGACAGACGAATGAAAAACTGTTTTTT. It translates to CASSAPGQTNEKLFF.

V gene TRBV6-5 combines with J gene TRBJ1-2, with 10 bases aligning to TRBD1. With V trimmed by 6 bases and J by 7 bases, 11 bases remained unmatched. This CDR3 contains 15 residues. Germline V gene sequence: CDR1 MNHEY, CDR2 SVGAGI. This CDR3 reads CASRNPGTGEGGYTF. The CDR3 DNA sequence: TGTGCCAGCAGAAACCCCGGGACAGGGGAAGGTGGCTACACCTTC.

J is TRBJ2-1 and V is TRBV15; 7 nucleotides match TRBD2. Germline V CDR1 and CDR2: LNHNV, YYDKDF (reference sequence). With 3 bases clipped from V and 0 bases from J, the junction kept 2 bases outside the gene matches. The CDR3 length is 15 residues. For the CDR3, the DNA is TGTGCCACCAGCAGCGGGGGGAGCTCCTACAATGAGCAGTTCTTC. Its protein is CATSSGGSSYNEQFF.

There are a few counts of this clone. DNA of the CDR3: TGTGCCAGCAGCTCTCTCCGACTAGCGGGGGAACACGAGCAGTACTTC. Translation: CASSSLRLAGEHEQYF. V is TRBV7-8 and J is TRBJ2-7; 12 positions agree with TRBD2. The V and J ends lost 4 bases and 5 bases, in that order; junction bases with no gene match: 9. This CDR3 region has 16 residues. The V gene's germline CDR1 is SGHVS and CDR2 FQNEAQ.

The chain joins TRBV28 to TRBJ2-6; 9 bases map to TRBD1. Germline CDR1 reads MDHEN; CDR2 reads SYDVKM. Germline trimming cut 4 bases from V and 0 bases from J; bases unmatched to any gene: 4. CDR3 length equals 17 residues. The CDR3 DNA reads TGTGCCAGCAGTTCACAGGGGGCAAGCTCTGGGGCCAACGTCCTGACTTTC. Translation: CASSSQGASSGANVLTF. Full variable domain (remainder filled in from reference TRBV28 and TRBJ2-6): DVKVTQSSRYLVKRTGEKVFLECVQDMDHENMFWYRQDPGLGLRLIYFSYDVKMKEKGDIPEGYSVSREKKERFSLILESASTNQTSMYLCASSSQGASSGANVLTFGAGSRLTVL.

The chain carries TRBV11-2 and TRBJ2-5, with a tentative D call TRBD1 (5 bases). This CDR3 spans 13 amino acids. Trimming removed 1 base from V and 5 bases from J, with 8 bases in between. Germline V CDR1 and CDR2: SGHAT, FQNNGV. For the CDR3, the DNA is TGTGCCAGCAGCTTAGCAGGGTCGGAGACCCAGTACTTC. Its protein product is CASSLAGSETQYF.

As DNA, the CDR3 is TGTGCCAGCAGCTTAGGAGCGGGGCCCCCCTACGAGCAGTACTTC. Amino acids: CASSLGAGPPYEQYF. This rearrangement joins TRBV7-9 to TRBJ2-7; 7 bases map to TRBD2. The germline gives CDR1 SEHNR, CDR2 FQNEAQ (reference sequence). This CDR3 contains 15 residues. V dropped 1 base and J dropped 2; count of bases not matched to a gene: 5.

The chain couples TRBV7-2 to TRBJ2-1, with TRBD1 matching over 7 bases. This CDR3 spans 16 amino acids. Per the germline V gene, CDR1 is SGHTA and CDR2 is FQGNSA. The ends lost 5 bases at V and 4 bases at J; junction bases unmatched: 11. Written as DNA, the CDR3 is TGTGCCAGCAGCCCCGTTTCCCGACAGGGTTACAATGAGCAGTTCTTC. Protein product: CASSPVSRQGYNEQFF.

The rearrangement uses TRBV6-6 and TRBJ1-2; unclear D gene. V was cut by 2 bases and J by 2 bases, with 9 bases left in between. The germline V gene has CDR1 MNHNY and CDR2 SVGAGI (reference sequence). This CDR3 comprises 14 residues. For the CDR3, the DNA is TGTGCCAGCAGTTACGGAGGAGTCAACTATGGCTACACCTTC. This gives the protein CASSYGGVNYGYTF.

CDR3 in amino acids: CASSPDSALTYEQYF. The CDR3 DNA is TGTGCCAGCAGCCCGGACAGTGCGCTTACCTACGAGCAGTACTTC. The chain links TRBV5-4 to TRBJ2-7, with D perhaps matching TRBD1 (6 bases). CDR3 length equals 15 residues. The V gene's germline CDR1 is SGHNT and CDR2 YYREEE (reference sequence). Trimming cost V 4 bases and J 2 bases, with 16 bases left between them. Supplemented by reference TRBV5-4 and TRBJ2-7, the full variable domain reads ETGVTQSPTHLIKTRGQQVTLRCSSQSGHNTVSWYQQALGQGPQFIFQYYREEENGRGNFPPRFSGLQFPNYSSELNVNALELDDSALYLCASSPDSALTYEQYFGPGTRLTVT.

The gene calls are TRBV7-9 and TRBJ1-2; 8 nucleotides agree with TRBD1. Germline loops: CDR1 SEHNR, CDR2 FQNEAQ (reference sequence). The CDR3 consists of 13 residues. V shed 1 base and J 10 bases; nucleotides not matched to a gene: 5. CDR3 bases: TGTGCCAGCAGCTTAGACAGGACAGGGCCCTACACCTTC. Translated, it gives CASSLDRTGPYTF.

The chain recombines TRBV3-1 (or the pseudogene TRBV3-2) with TRBJ2-5; 7 bases agree with TRBD1. V lost 2 bases to trimming and J lost 7 bases; unmatched junction nucleotides: 7. CDR1 is LGHDT, CDR2 YNNKEL, per germline (reference sequence). The CDR3 is made up of 14 amino acids. The CDR3 sequence is CASSQSGTVATQYF. CDR3 DNA sequence: TGTGCCAGCAGCCAATCCGGGACAGTTGCGACCCAGTACTTC.